This T cell receptor beta chain comes out of a study of T-cell reconstitution after alpha-beta-depleted transplantation in children. Findings and caveats of the study: Reportedly, alpha-beta T cells present about two months post-transplant originated from several hundred expanded clones of graft origin. TCRbeta diversity was high at day 60 in some patients (a result of surviving recipient T cells and thymic progenitors). Newly produced T cells mostly accounted for T-cell counts and diversity one year post-transplant.

Unique molecular identifiers were used to barcode this TCRbeta library. TCRdb recomputed calls from the PCR reads with MiXCR, one row per CDR3 protein. The sample contains around 500,000 distinct CDR3 sequences, approximately 22% of which appear only once. This clonotype was recorded many times. As yet, its antigen is unknown. Trimming took off 5 bases at V and 3 bases at J, with 14 bases between the two ends. CDR3 size: 14 residues. Germline assignment: CDR1 SNHLY and CDR2 FYNNEI. The chain links TRBV2 to TRBJ2-7, with TRBD1 as a possible D gene (6 bases). The sequencing used PBMCs, mostly from graft donor cells, collected 360 days after TCRalphabeta/CD19-depleted stem cell transplant. The TCR originated in a boy under two years old who had a stem cell transplant for acute myeloid leukemia, so the T cells may come from the graft donor. CDR3 in DNA: TGTGCCAGCAGTCTACAGGGTTTGAACTACGAGCAGTACGTC. This codes for CASSLQGLNYEQYV.